One and the same sample provided the 8 T cell receptor beta chains below, sequenced in a study of blood T cell repertoires in COVID-19. The assay was immunoSEQ multiplex PCR, and TCRdb's table has in-frame clones only and misses some. The sample comprises about 150,000 clones, roughly 93% of which are singletons, and about 5% rests with the top ten. The sequencing sample was made of peripheral blood. The receptors shown here come from a man younger than 35 with COVID-19, enrolled during active disease.

Comments on this clone: The junction departs from germline at one end; a sequencing error may be responsible. The rearrangement uses TRBV9 and TRBJ1-4; possibly TRBD1 for D (5 bases). The CDR3 has 14 amino acids. From germline, CDR1 is SGDLS and CDR2 YYNGEE. Here the CDR3 reads CASSATGLGEKLLF. The CDR3 coding sequence is TGTGCCAGCAGCGCTACAGGATTAGGTGAAAAACTGCTTTTT. The complete variable domain, with remaining parts taken from reference TRBV9 and TRBJ1-4, reads DSGVTQTPKHLITATGQRVTLRCSPRSGDLSVYWYQQSLDQGLQFLIQYYNGEERAKGNILERFSAQQFPDLHSELNLSSLELGDSALYFCASSATGLGEKLLFGSGTQLSVL.

The rearrangement links TRBV7-9 to TRBJ2-1; 9 bases are a match to TRBD1. The CDR3 runs to 15 residues. Germline V lookup: CDR1 SEHNR, CDR2 FQNEAQ (reference sequence). V was pared by 4 bases and J by 7 bases, with 8 bases of the junction left unmatched. The CDR3 DNA sequence: TGTGCCAGCAGCTCGGGACAGGGAGCGGGGAATGAGCAGTTCTTC. Encoded protein: CASSSGQGAGNEQFF.

The gene calls are TRBV27 and TRBJ2-7; D is perhaps TRBD2 (6 bases). Trimming took off 3 bases at V and 7 bases at J, with 13 bases between the two ends. This CDR3 contains 13 residues. Looked up from germline, CDR1 is MNHEY and CDR2 is SMNVEV (reference sequence). Here the CDR3 DNA reads TGTGCCAGCAGTTTCGTAGGGGCGGGGGAGCAGTACTTC. It specifies CASSFVGAGEQYF.

V gene TRBV6-6 combines with J gene TRBJ1-5, with D possibly TRBD1 on 5 matching bases. The V end lost 6 bases, the J end lost 7 bases, and 16 bases lay between the germline ends. Germline V gene sequence: CDR1 MNHNY, CDR2 SVGAGI (reference sequence). The CDR3 loop spans 14 amino acids. CDR3 DNA sequence: TGTGCCAGCAGCCGGGCCGGGGGTTGGCAGCCCCAGCATTTT. It codes for CASSRAGGWQPQHF.

The chain uses TRBV28 and TRBJ2-1, with a weak D call TRBD2 (6 bases). The CDR3 is made up of 14 amino acids. In germline, CDR1 is MDHEN, CDR2 SYDVKM. V lost 8 bases, J lost 1 base, and 12 bases lay in between. The CDR3 DNA sequence: TGTGCCAGCGGCGGGGTCTGGTCCTACAATGAGCAGTTCTTC. Translating it yields CASGGVWSYNEQFF.

This clone was seen only once. The rearrangement links TRBV9 to TRBJ2-3; 7 bases align to TRBD2. Germline V CDR1 and CDR2: SGDLS, YYNGEE. The V gene end was trimmed by 3 bases and the J gene end by 0 bases; junction bases not matched to a gene: 4. The CDR3 is 15 residues long. DNA of the CDR3: TGTGCCAGCAGCGGGACTAGTTCTAGCACAGATACGCAGTATTTT. This encodes CASSGTSSSTDTQYF.

The J gene is TRBJ1-1, the V gene TRBV6-6; D unresolved. The germline V gene has CDR1 MNHNY and CDR2 SVGAGI (reference sequence). V was shortened by 1 base and J by 1 base, with 7 bases between the two germline ends. The CDR3 length is 14 residues. CDR3 amino acids: CASSYFAENTEAFF. For the CDR3, the DNA is TGTGCCAGCAGTTACTTCGCGGAGAACACTGAAGCTTTCTTT.

This clone was seen a few times. The genes are TRBV6-1 and TRBJ1-4; no reliable D call. The CDR3 spans 15 residues. Germline CDR1 is MNHNS and CDR2 is SASEGT. Deletions cut 3 bases from V and 0 bases from J, with 8 bases between. This CDR3 is CASSDFHSTNEKLFF. The CDR3 region has the DNA TGTGCCAGCAGTGATTTCCATTCAACTAATGAAAAACTGTTTTTT.